These 29 T cell receptor beta chains came from one sample sequenced in a study of regulatory T cells in long-lasting Graves disease (dated by TCRdb to 2020 to 2022). The library was built by means of multiplex PCR. The listed sequencing device is Illumina HiSeq 4000. To build TCR beta libraries, CDR3 regions were amplified by Arm-PCR using iRepertoire HTBI primers. The raw public data were reprocessed by TCRdb itself: fastp quality trimming at Q25, MiXCR clonotype calling, in-frame beta chains only. Rows matching on CDR3 protein sequence are summarized as one entry with the most common DNA and genes. The sample table lists around 450,000 distinct CDR3 sequences, 14% to 15% of them with a count of one. Roughly 8% of the sample is held by the ten biggest clonotypes. Taken with the paper, the label for time point translates to: newly diagnosed GD, antithyroid drugs for less than 3 months. For both TCR sequencing and RNA sequencing, RNA was extracted from PBMCs in TRIzol.

These records were also assigned to another study, of T cells in Graves' hyperthyroidism and ophthalmopathy.

The specimen comprised peripheral blood mononuclear cells (PBMCs), sampled at new diagnosis, from a patient treated with antithyroid drugs. The receptors derive from a woman aged 40 to 49 with Graves disease. Donor details come from another sample of the same person, matched by shared clones.

On this clonotype itself: A much larger clone differs by one base, so this may be a read error. The chain combines TRBV6-5 with TRBJ2-5; 9 bases agree with TRBD2. CDR3 length equals 19 residues. The J segment lost 5 bases and the V segment lost 0 bases, leaving 16 bases of the junction unmatched. Germline CDR1 is MNHEY and CDR2 is SVGAGI. DNA of the CDR3: TGTGCCAGCAGTTACTCGGTACTAGCGGGTGAAACGAAGGCGGAGACCCAGTACTTC. It translates to CASSYSVLAGETKAETQYF.

In this sample, this clonotype turned up once. This may come from a read error, since a much larger clone is one base off. The V call is TRBV18, the J call TRBJ2-4, with unresolved D. V gave up 5 bases and J gave up 0 bases, with 14 bases separating them. There are 16 residues in the CDR3. Germline CDR1 is KGHSH and CDR2 is LQKENI. The CDR3 coding sequence is TGTGCCAGCTCATCAACGACAAGTCTAGCCAAAAACATTCAGTACTTC. Its protein is CASSSTTSLAKNIQYF.

This clonotype has at least ten counts. The rearrangement uses TRBV6-9 and TRBJ2-7; no clear D. V was trimmed by 4 bases and J by 4 bases, leaving 11 bases between them. This CDR3 has 13 residues. Germline V gene sequence: CDR1 MNHGY, CDR2 SVAAGI. CDR3 in DNA: TGTGCCAGCAGTTTCCCGACGAGATACGAGCAGTACTTC. Its translation is CASSFPTRYEQYF.

This clonotype occurred many times. The chain combines TRBV3-1 with TRBJ1-5, with TRBD1 as a possible D gene (5 bases). V lost 1 base, J lost 6 bases, and 16 bases lay in between. CDR3 length: 16 amino acids. CDR1 and CDR2 from the germline V gene are LGHDT and YNNKEL (reference sequence). The CDR3: CASSQGTPGLGQPQHF. CDR3 DNA sequence: TGTGCCAGCAGCCAAGGTACCCCAGGGTTAGGTCAGCCCCAGCATTTT. The full variable domain, its missing parts supplied by reference TRBV3-1 and TRBJ1-5, is DTAVSQTPKYLVTQMGNDKSIKCEQNLGHDTMYWYKQDSKKFLKIMFSYNNKELIINETVPNRFSPKSPDKAHLNLHINSLELGDSAVYFCASSQGTPGLGQPQHFGDGTRLSIL.

In its sample, this clonotype was seen a few times. This chain uses TRBV7-9 with TRBJ2-6; no definite D call. This CDR3 spans 16 amino acids. Germline CDR1 is SEHNR and CDR2 is FQNEAQ (reference sequence). Trimming shortened V by 3 bases and J by 2 bases, and 11 bases separated the two germline ends. CDR3 amino acids: CASSFKGSAGANVLTF. CDR3 nucleotides: TGTGCCAGCAGCTTCAAGGGATCGGCTGGGGCCAACGTCCTGACTTTC.

This clonotype was picked up a small number of times. The chain combines TRBV6-2 or TRBV6-3 with TRBJ2-4, with D unclear. There are 12 residues in the CDR3. CDR1 and CDR2 from the germline V gene are MNHEY and SVGEGT. Trimming pared 0 bases from V and 7 bases from J, leaving 4 bases between. CDR3 coding DNA: TGTGCCAGCAGTTACTCATTCAACATTCAGTACTTC. As protein: CASSYSFNIQYF.

This clonotype has a handful of counts. The CDR3 nucleotides read TGTGCCAGCAGTCAACAAGGGACTAATCCAACAGATACGCAGTATTTT. Translation gives CASSQQGTNPTDTQYF. This chain connects TRBV7-3 to TRBJ2-3; 7 bases align to TRBD2. Germline V gene lookup returns CDR1 SGHTA and CDR2 FQGTGA. V was clipped by 6 bases and J by 3 bases; unmatched bases: 12. The CDR3 has 16 amino acids.

At least ten counts were recorded for this clonotype. This chain connects TRBV14 to TRBJ1-2; D is unclear. CDR3 length: 14 residues. CDR1 is SGHDN and CDR2 is FVKESK in the germline V gene. Trimming pared 4 bases from V and 2 bases from J, leaving 11 bases between. The CDR3 sequence is CASSPQSFNYGYTF. The CDR3 bases are TGTGCCAGCAGCCCCCAGAGTTTCAACTATGGCTACACCTTC.

This chain uses TRBV2 with TRBJ2-7, with 11 positions matching TRBD1. Trimming removed 2 bases from V and 3 bases from J; junction bases left unmatched: 3. The germline gives CDR1 SNHLY, CDR2 FYNNEI. This CDR3 has 15 amino acids. The CDR3 DNA reads as TGTGCCAGCAGTGAAAGGACAGGGGGCTACTACGAGCAGTACTTC. Its translation is CASSERTGGYYEQYF.

Only a few counts were recorded for this clonotype. The chain links TRBV4-2 to TRBJ1-4, with TRBD1 as a possible D gene (5 bases). The CDR3 loop spans 15 amino acids. The V gene's germline CDR1 is LGHNA and CDR2 YNFKEQ. Trimming removed 3 bases at V and 3 bases at J, with 11 bases between. Written as DNA, the CDR3 is TGTGCCAGCAGCCACGGGGACGGTGCTAATGAAAAACTGTTTTTT. Amino acids: CASSHGDGANEKLFF.

This clonotype was seen ten or more times. The rearrangement links TRBV2 to TRBJ1-2; the match to TRBD1 covers 10 bases. CDR1 and CDR2 (germline): SNHLY, FYNNEI. The CDR3 sequence is 16 residues long. V shed 5 bases, J shed 0 bases, and the junction held 6 bases outside the gene matches. CDR3 bases: TGTGCCAGCAGTTCCTCCGGGACAGGGGCTAACTATGGCTACACCTTC. Translated: CASSSSGTGANYGYTF.

This clonotype was seen a handful of times. A much larger clone lies one base from this, so it may be a read error. CDR3 nucleotides: TGTGCCAGTTCGGGACAGGGCCACTACACAGATACGCAGCATTTT. As protein: CASSGQGHYTDTQHF. This chain joins TRBV28 and TRBJ2-3; 9 bases agree with TRBD1. The J call may be in error: the DNA end matches TRBJ1-5 better. The CDR3 has 15 residues. Germline V gene sequence: CDR1 MDHEN, CDR2 SYDVKM.

This clonotype was seen many times. The CDR3 nucleotides read TGTGCCATCAGTGAGTCGGGGCAGGGAGGACGCGAGCAGTACTTC. Translating it yields CAISESGQGGREQYF. The chain is built from TRBV10-3 and TRBJ2-7; D is possibly TRBD2 (6 bases). Trimming stripped 0 bases from V and 6 bases from J, with 15 bases between. Germline V lookup: CDR1 ENHRY, CDR2 SYGVKD. There are 15 residues in the CDR3.

Many counts were recorded for this clonotype. The chain couples TRBV6-2 or TRBV6-3 to TRBJ2-2; TRBD2 agrees at 8 bases. The germline V gene encodes CDR1 MNHEY and CDR2 SVGEGT. The CDR3 is 16 residues long. The trim removed 2 bases at V and 10 bases at J, leaving 12 bases unmatched. Here the CDR3 reads CASSYAAGAEGVELFF. In DNA form, the CDR3 reads TGTGCCAGCAGTTACGCAGCGGGGGCGGAGGGCGTGGAGCTGTTTTTT.

There are many counts of this clonotype. The chain joins TRBV3-1 to TRBJ2-3, with D tentatively TRBD2 (6 bases). This CDR3 spans 16 amino acids. Germline lookup yields CDR1 LGHDT and CDR2 YNNKEL (reference sequence). V was shortened by 2 bases and J by 2 bases, with 14 bases between the two germline ends. The CDR3 DNA sequence: TGTGCCAGCAGCCAAAGGGCGGGATTTGACACAGATACGCAGTATTTT. Its translation: CASSQRAGFDTDTQYF.

In its sample, this clonotype was seen many times. For the CDR3, the DNA is TGTGCTATCAACAGGAACACCGGGGAGCTGTTTTTT. Translated, it gives CAINRNTGELFF. The chain links TRBV2 to TRBJ2-2; no definite D call. Per the germline V gene, CDR1 is SNHLY and CDR2 is FYNNEI. The length of the CDR3 is 12 residues. Variable domain in full (rest from reference TRBV2 and TRBJ2-2): EPEVTQTPSHQVTQMGQEVILRCVPISNHLYFYWYRQILGQKVEFLVSFYNNEISEKSEIFDDQFSVERPDGSNFTLKIRSTKLEDSAMYFCAINRNTGELFFGEGSRLTVL.

For this clonotype: A far larger clone is just one base off, so this is likely a read error. The chain uses TRBV7-9 and TRBJ1-1; D ambiguous. The CDR3 is 12 amino acids. CDR1 and CDR2 from the germline V gene are SEHNR and FQNEAQ (reference sequence). Trimming shortened V by 1 base and J by 3 bases, and 3 bases separated the two germline ends. CDR3 DNA sequence: TGTGCCAGCAGCTTAGTGGACACTGAAGCTTTCTTT. Translation: CASSLVDTEAFF. The full variable domain, rest sourced from reference TRBV7-9 and TRBJ1-1, is DTGVSQNPRHKITKRGQNVTFRCDPISEHNRLYWYRQTLGQGPEFLTYFQNEAQLEKSRLLSDRFSAERPKGSFSTLEIQRTEQGDSAMYLCASSLVDTEAFFGQGTRLTVV.

The V and J genes are TRBV28 and TRBJ1-1, with no clear D. Trimming removed 1 base from V and 8 bases from J, with 20 bases in between. The length of the CDR3 is 16 residues. Germline lookup yields CDR1 MDHEN and CDR2 SYDVKM. This CDR3 is CASSLYFGAVNSEAFF. In DNA, the CDR3 is TGTGCCAGCAGTTTATACTTCGGAGCGGTAAATTCGGAAGCTTTCTTT.

This clonotype was observed many times. V is TRBV2 and J is TRBJ1-1; D remains unclear. Germline values: CDR1 SNHLY, CDR2 FYNNEI. The V and J ends lost 6 bases and 1 base respectively, with 6 bases between them. The CDR3 has 12 residues. CDR3 nucleotide sequence: TGTGCCAGCAGGGAGGGGAACACTGAAGCTTTCTTT. This encodes CASREGNTEAFF. The full variable domain, in which reference TRBV2 and TRBJ1-1 provide the parts outside the CDR3, is EPEVTQTPSHQVTQMGQEVILRCVPISNHLYFYWYRQILGQKVEFLVSFYNNEISEKSEIFDDQFSVERPDGSNFTLKIRSTKLEDSAMYFCASREGNTEAFFGQGTRLTVV.

The V gene is TRBV5-1, the J gene TRBJ2-5, with 10 bases fitting TRBD1. J was trimmed by 2 bases and V by 4 bases; bases with no gene match: 5. CDR3 length: 15 residues. The germline V gene has CDR1 SGHRS and CDR2 YFSETQ. The CDR3 sequence is CASSNTGQGQETQYF. In DNA, the CDR3 is TGCGCCAGCAGCAATACGGGACAGGGGCAAGAGACCCAGTACTTC. Full variable domain (rest looked up from reference TRBV5-1 and TRBJ2-5): KAGVTQTPRYLIKTRGQQVTLSCSPISGHRSVSWYQQTPGQGLQFLFEYFSETQRNKGNFPGRFSGRQFSNSRSEMNVSTLELGDSALYLCASSNTGQGQETQYFGPGTRLLVL.

There are many counts of this clonotype. This sequence joins TRBV11-3 and TRBJ2-3; D uncertain. This CDR3 region has 17 residues. Deletions cut 1 base from V and 4 bases from J, with 18 bases between. Germline V CDR1 and CDR2: SGHNT, YENEEA. CDR3 sequence (DNA): TGTGCCAGCAGCTTAGCCTGGATACCAAGAGGATCAGATACGCAGTATTTT. It specifies CASSLAWIPRGSDTQYF.

This clonotype was found many times. The chain is built from TRBV12-3 or TRBV12-4 and TRBJ1-4; D call uncertain. V was cut by 3 bases and J by 8 bases, with 7 bases left in between. The CDR3 sequence is 12 residues long. CDR3 coding DNA: TGTGCCAGCAGTTTTAACGAGGAAAAACTGTTTTTT. Amino acids: CASSFNEEKLFF.

This clonotype has a handful of counts. The V and J genes are TRBV29-1 and TRBJ2-5; 7 bases line up with TRBD1. The V gene end was trimmed by 6 bases and the J gene end by 0 bases; junction bases not matched to a gene: 1. Per the germline V gene, CDR1 is SQVTM and CDR2 is ANQGSEA. The CDR3 has 12 residues. The CDR3 region is CSVDRDQETQYF. CDR3 nucleotides: TGCAGCGTCGACAGGGACCAAGAGACCCAGTACTTC. The whole variable domain, remainder taken from reference TRBV29-1 and TRBJ2-5, is SAVISQKPSRDICQRGTSLTIQCQVDSQVTMMFWYRQQPGQSLTLIATANQGSEATYESGFVIDKFPISRPNLTFSTLTVSNMSPEDSSIYLCSVDRDQETQYFGPGTRLLVL.

A few counts support this clonotype. This may be a read error: a much more frequent sequence differs by one nucleotide. CDR3: CASGPPGRSDEQYF. In DNA form, the CDR3 reads TGTGCCAGCGGCCCCCCCGGACGGAGCGACGAGCAGTACTTC. The chain couples TRBV9 to TRBJ2-7, with D hard to call. The CDR3 is 14 residues long. Germline values: CDR1 SGDLS, CDR2 YYNGEE. Trimming left V 7 bases short and J 5 bases short, with 19 bases between.

Many counts were recorded for this clonotype. This chain uses TRBV20-1 with TRBJ2-7; 9 nucleotides line up with TRBD1. V lost 6 bases, J lost 9 bases, and 12 bases stayed unmatched. Germline V lookup: CDR1 DFQATT, CDR2 SNEGSKA (reference sequence). This CDR3 has 13 residues. CDR3 region: CSALDRGASGQYF. The CDR3 DNA reads TGCAGTGCACTAGACAGGGGGGCAAGCGGGCAGTACTTC.

This clonotype was seen ten or more times. The genes are TRBV7-2 and TRBJ2-1, with D perhaps TRBD2 (5 bases). Germline CDR1 SGHTA, CDR2 FQGNSA. The CDR3 is made up of 15 amino acids. V lost 0 bases, J lost 4 bases, and 10 bases lay in between. The CDR3 DNA sequence: TGTGCCAGCAGCTTAGCGAGGGCTTCTTACAATGAGCAGTTCTTC. This gives the protein CASSLARASYNEQFF.

This clonotype was counted many times. The chain uses TRBV12-3 or TRBV12-4 and TRBJ2-3; D call uncertain. V dropped 6 bases and J dropped 5 bases, with 15 bases sitting between them. This CDR3 has 14 residues. This CDR3 is CASSQPPLGDTQYF. The DNA for the CDR3 is TGTGCCAGCAGCCAACCTCCCCTAGGAGATACGCAGTATTTT.

This clonotype was counted many times. The genes are TRBV3-1 and TRBJ2-3, with D uncertain. CDR1 and CDR2 (germline): LGHDT, YNNKEL (reference sequence). V lost 0 bases to trimming and J lost 1 base, with 11 bases between them. This CDR3 is built from 16 residues. The CDR3 is CASSQEGAPGTDTQYF. Written as DNA, the CDR3 is TGTGCCAGCAGCCAAGAAGGAGCCCCAGGCACAGATACGCAGTATTTT.

This clonotype was counted a few times. The chain employs TRBV19 and TRBJ1-2; a weak D match, TRBD1 (5 bases). CDR1 and CDR2 (germline): LNHDA, SQIVND (reference sequence). This CDR3 has 12 residues. V was clipped by 5 bases and J by 7 bases, with 11 bases between them. The CDR3 loop is CASSQDIGGYTF. The CDR3 DNA follows: TGTGCCAGTAGTCAGGACATAGGTGGCTACACCTTC.